This T cell receptor beta chain comes out of a study of T cells after yellow fever vaccination. General study results and limits: After the booster, nearly 98% of CD4 and just over 85% of CD8 primary-response clones were re-detected.

The ends were cut back, 0 bases at V and 2 bases at J, with 3 bases in the middle. CDR1 is SGHVS, CDR2 FQNEAQ, per germline. The CDR3 has 13 residues. Concerning this clonotype: Its target is not known.

Synthesis of TCR cDNA relied on 5'RACE template switching, which attached a universal primer site and UMIs. TCRdb re-called the 5' RACE reads through MiXCR, storing one row per CDR3 protein. Of 450,000 to 550,000 distinct CDR3 sequences in the sample, 15% to 20% are singletons; the top ten hold roughly 13%. The chain joins TRBV7-8 to TRBJ2-3; D is unclear. Here the sequenced sample was PBMCs, taken 15 days after the yellow fever booster vaccination. The sequence derives from a man aged 25 to 45 who received the YFV17D yellow fever vaccine. CDR3 residues: CASSLADTDTQYF. CDR3 coding DNA: TGTGCCAGCAGCTTAGCAGACACAGATACGCAGTATTTT.